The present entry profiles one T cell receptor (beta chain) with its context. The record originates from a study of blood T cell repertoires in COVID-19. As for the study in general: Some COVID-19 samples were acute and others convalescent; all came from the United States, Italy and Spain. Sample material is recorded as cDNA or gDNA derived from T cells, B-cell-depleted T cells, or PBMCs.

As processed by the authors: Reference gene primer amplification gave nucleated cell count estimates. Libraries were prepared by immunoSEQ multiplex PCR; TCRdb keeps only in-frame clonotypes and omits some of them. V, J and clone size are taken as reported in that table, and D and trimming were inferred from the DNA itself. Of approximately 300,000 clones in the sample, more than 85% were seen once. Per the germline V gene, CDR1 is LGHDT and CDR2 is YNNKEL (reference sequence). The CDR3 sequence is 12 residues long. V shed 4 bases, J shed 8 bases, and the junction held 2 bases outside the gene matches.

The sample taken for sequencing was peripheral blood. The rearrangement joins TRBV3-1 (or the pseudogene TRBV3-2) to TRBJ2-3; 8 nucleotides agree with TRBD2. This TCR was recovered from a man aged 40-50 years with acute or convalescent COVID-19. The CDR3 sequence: CASSPRGGTQYF. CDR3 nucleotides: TGTGCCAGCAGCCCTCGGGGGGGTACGCAGTATTTT.